This T cell receptor beta chain was obtained from a study of response to subunit inactivated influenza vaccine. Whole-study results and caveats: That few new T cells are recruited by each seasonal influenza vaccination was the authors' suggestion.

TCRdb redid the calling of the RT-PCR reads with MiXCR, one entry per CDR3 protein. Of about 520,000 distinct CDR3 sequences in the sample, approximately 7.8% were seen once. Of note for this clonotype: Its specificity is unknown.

Looked up from germline, CDR1 is LGHNA and CDR2 is YNFKEQ. The CDR3 totals 17 residues. Trimming at V came to 0 bases and at J to 0 bases, leaving 6 bases not matched to a gene. The source was PBMCs from blood, collected around 25 months after vaccination. The chain uses TRBV4-2 and TRBJ1-1, with 8 bases matching TRBD1. The source is a man aged 45-69 years who received an inactivated influenza vaccine. CDR3 sequence reads: CASSQDPRGLVNTEAFF. CDR3 bases: TGTGCCAGCAGCCAAGACCCCAGGGGGCTGGTGAACACTGAAGCTTTCTTT.